This TCR beta chain was found in a study of blood T cell repertoires in COVID-19. V shed 2 bases, J shed 7 bases, and the junction held 7 bases outside the gene matches. Germline CDR1 and CDR2: SGHNT and YENEEA. This CDR3 spans 16 amino acids. Generated by immunoSEQ multiplex PCR, the TCRdb table keeps only in-frame clones and is missing some. The sample yields around 28,000 clones, approximately 87% seen once. Sequenced sample: peripheral blood. The J gene is TRBJ1-6, the V gene TRBV11-3; TRBD1 matches 8 bases. The receptor comes from a man in his 70s with active COVID-19. DNA of the CDR3: TGTGCCAGCAGCTTAATAGGGGGACAGGCAAATTCACCCCTCCACTTT. Translated: CASSLIGGQANSPLHF.